Below are 11 T cell receptor beta chains sequenced from a single sample in a study of cytomegalovirus exposure and HLA in healthy donors (dated by TCRdb to the late 2010s). Library generation was performed with the immunoSEQ multiplex PCR assay. For the multiplex PCR, a mixture combining 60 forward primers for TCR Vbeta segments and 13 reverse primers for TCR Jbeta segments was used. TCRdb holds this immuneACCESS table with in-frame rearrangements only. Some clones are missing; in checked studies, unresolved V genes explain under half, and the rest has no known cause. Within this sample are 110,000 to 150,000 clones, with about two thirds of them counted one time only. The ten largest make up 2% to 2.5% of the sample. Sequenced input: PBMCs. The receptor set was obtained from a woman aged 60 to 75 in good health and CMV-seropositive.

The rearrangement links TRBV7-9 to TRBJ1-5; D might be TRBD1 (5 bases). CDR3 length equals 15 residues. Germline CDR1 SEHNR, CDR2 FQNEAQ (reference sequence). V lost 0 bases to trimming and J lost 6 bases, with 12 bases between them. CDR3 sequence: CASSLATGGSQPQHF. The CDR3 DNA sequence: TGTGCCAGCAGCTTAGCGACGGGGGGAAGTCAGCCCCAGCATTTT.

The genes are TRBV5-4 and TRBJ2-2; 7 bases line up with TRBD2. CDR1 and CDR2 (germline): SGHNT, YYREEE (reference sequence). The CDR3 loop spans 15 amino acids. With 0 bases clipped from V and 3 bases from J, the junction kept 2 bases outside the gene matches. The CDR3 protein is CASSLGGGDTGELFF. CDR3 sequence (DNA): TGTGCCAGCAGCTTGGGGGGAGGGGACACCGGGGAGCTGTTTTTT.

This clone has just a few counts. A junction boundary mismatches the germline segment, possibly from a read error. The chain uses TRBV15 and TRBJ1-5, with D possibly matching TRBD1 (5 bases). Germline V gene lookup returns CDR1 LNHNV and CDR2 YYDKDF (reference sequence). The CDR3 length is 12 residues. In DNA, the CDR3 is TGTGCCACCAGCAGAGATCGGGGGGTCGTCGATTTT. Its protein product is CATSRDRGVVDF.

This chain joins TRBV7-2 and TRBJ2-5, with 9 positions matching TRBD1. Germline V lookup: CDR1 SGHTA, CDR2 FQGNSA. This CDR3 is 15 amino acids long. The trim removed 2 bases at V and 5 bases at J, leaving 6 bases unmatched. CDR3 protein: CASSLRTGAGETQYF. The CDR3 nucleotides read TGTGCCAGCAGCTTAAGGACAGGGGCAGGGGAGACCCAGTACTTC.

The V and J genes are TRBV28 and TRBJ2-4; D gene ambiguous. Trimming took off 10 bases at V and 0 bases at J, with 10 bases between the two ends. The CDR3 loop spans 13 amino acids. Germline lookup yields CDR1 MDHEN and CDR2 SYDVKM. The CDR3 loop reads CATAQLAKNIQYF. The CDR3 DNA sequence: TGTGCCACCGCACAGCTAGCCAAAAACATTCAGTACTTC.

This clone was seen a few times. This chain joins TRBV5-4 and TRBJ2-3; D not certain. V was pared by 1 base and J by 1 base, with 4 bases between. The CDR3 sequence is 13 residues long. Germline V lookup: CDR1 SGHNT, CDR2 YYREEE (reference sequence). CDR3 coding DNA: TGTGCCAGCAGCTTGATCGGCACAGATACGCAGTATTTT. Amino acid sequence: CASSLIGTDTQYF.

The chain is built from TRBV11-2 and TRBJ2-5, with D tentatively TRBD1 (5 bases). Trimming pared 2 bases from V and 4 bases from J, leaving 14 bases between. There are 15 residues in the CDR3. Looked up from germline, CDR1 is SGHAT and CDR2 is FQNNGV. In DNA, the CDR3 is TGTGCCAGCAGCTTACTCAGGACGCAGGGAGAGACCCAGTACTTC. Translating gives CASSLLRTQGETQYF.

The chain uses TRBV29-1 and TRBJ2-3; 8 bases are shared with TRBD2. Germline-derived CDR1 and CDR2 are SQVTM and ANQGSEA. The length of the CDR3 is 13 residues. Trimming removed 3 bases from V and 5 bases from J; junction bases left unmatched: 4. CDR3 protein: CSVEAGGGDTQYF. The CDR3 DNA follows: TGCAGCGTTGAGGCGGGAGGAGGAGATACGCAGTATTTT.

This clone was seen a few times. The chain has TRBV5-4 and TRBJ1-2; D ambiguous. This CDR3 is 12 amino acids long. Germline CDR1 is SGHNT and CDR2 is YYREEE (reference sequence). V lost 4 bases, J lost 7 bases, and 11 bases lay in between. The CDR3 sequence: CASSPPDSGYTF. In DNA, the CDR3 is TGTGCCAGCAGCCCGCCGGACTCTGGCTACACCTTC.

J is TRBJ2-1 and V is TRBV9; 7 nucleotides line up with TRBD2. Germline loops: CDR1 SGDLS, CDR2 YYNGEE. This CDR3 has 15 residues. Germline trimming cut 1 base from V and 2 bases from J; bases unmatched to any gene: 3. Written as DNA, the CDR3 is TGTGCCAGCAGCGTATTAGCGGGTCCCTACAATGAGCAGTTCTTC. This gives the protein CASSVLAGPYNEQFF.

This chain links TRBV7-2 with TRBJ1-3; 7 positions agree with TRBD1. The CDR3 totals 16 residues. Per germline, CDR1 SGHTA and CDR2 FQGNSA. V was pared by 4 bases and J by 2 bases, with 8 bases of the junction left unmatched. This chain's CDR3 is CASSWQGQATGNTIYF. The CDR3 bases are TGTGCCAGCAGCTGGCAAGGACAGGCAACTGGAAACACCATATATTTT.